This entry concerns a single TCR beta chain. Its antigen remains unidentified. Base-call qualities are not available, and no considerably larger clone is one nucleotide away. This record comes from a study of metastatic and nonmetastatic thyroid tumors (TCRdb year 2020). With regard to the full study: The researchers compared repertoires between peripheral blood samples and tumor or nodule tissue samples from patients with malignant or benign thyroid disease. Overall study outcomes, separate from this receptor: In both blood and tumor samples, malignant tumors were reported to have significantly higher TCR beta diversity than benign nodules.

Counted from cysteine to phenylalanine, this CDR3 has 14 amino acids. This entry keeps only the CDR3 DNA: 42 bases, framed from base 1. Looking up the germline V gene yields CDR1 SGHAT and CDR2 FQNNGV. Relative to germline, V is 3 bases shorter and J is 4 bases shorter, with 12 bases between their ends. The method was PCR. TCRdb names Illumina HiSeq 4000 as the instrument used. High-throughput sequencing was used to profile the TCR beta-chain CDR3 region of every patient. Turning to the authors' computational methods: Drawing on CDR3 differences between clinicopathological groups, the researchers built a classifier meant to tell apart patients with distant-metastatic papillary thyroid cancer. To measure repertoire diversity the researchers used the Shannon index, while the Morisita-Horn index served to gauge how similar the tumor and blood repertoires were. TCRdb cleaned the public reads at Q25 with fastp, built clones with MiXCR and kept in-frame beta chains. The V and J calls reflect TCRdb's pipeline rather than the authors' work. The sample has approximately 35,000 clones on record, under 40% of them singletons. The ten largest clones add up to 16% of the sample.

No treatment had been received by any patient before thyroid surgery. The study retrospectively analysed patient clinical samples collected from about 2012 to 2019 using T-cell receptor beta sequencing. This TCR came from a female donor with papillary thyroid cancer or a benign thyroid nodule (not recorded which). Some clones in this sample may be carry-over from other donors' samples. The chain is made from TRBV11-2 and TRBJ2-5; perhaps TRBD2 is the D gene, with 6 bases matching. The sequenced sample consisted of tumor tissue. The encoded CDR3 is CASSFSGGGETQYF. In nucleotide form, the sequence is TGTGCCAGCAGCTTTTCCGGGGGAGGAGAGACCCAGTACTTC.